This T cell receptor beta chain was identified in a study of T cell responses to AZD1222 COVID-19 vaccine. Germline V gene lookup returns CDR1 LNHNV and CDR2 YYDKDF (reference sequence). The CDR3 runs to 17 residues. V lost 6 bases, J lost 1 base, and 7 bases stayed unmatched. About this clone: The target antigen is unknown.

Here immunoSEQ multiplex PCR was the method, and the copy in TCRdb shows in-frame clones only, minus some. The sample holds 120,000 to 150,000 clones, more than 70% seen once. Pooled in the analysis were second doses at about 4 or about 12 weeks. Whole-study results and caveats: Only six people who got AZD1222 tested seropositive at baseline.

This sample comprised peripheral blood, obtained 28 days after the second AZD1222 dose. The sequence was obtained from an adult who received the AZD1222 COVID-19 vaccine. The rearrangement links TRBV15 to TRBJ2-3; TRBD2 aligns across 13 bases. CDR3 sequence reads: CATRSLAGGPGTDTQYF. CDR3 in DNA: TGTGCCACCAGGTCACTAGCGGGGGGGCCGGGCACAGATACGCAGTATTTT.